There are many counts of the clone carrying this T cell receptor (beta chain). These data belong to a study of T cells in Graves' hyperthyroidism and ophthalmopathy. TCR beta CDR3 regions were amplified from RNA. In the first-round RT-PCR of the TCR CDR3, the HTBI primer set was used. TCRdb redid the calling of the multiplex PCR reads with MiXCR, one entry per CDR3 protein. Among under 400,000 distinct CDR3 sequences listed, around 13% were seen once. The PBMCs had their origin in around 10 ml of fresh peripheral blood. The junction had 2 bases not matched to a gene; V was cut back by 4 bases and J by 1 base. This CDR3 has 14 residues. In germline, CDR1 is GTSNPN, CDR2 SVGIG (reference sequence).

Material for sequencing was blood. The V and J genes are TRBV30 and TRBJ2-3; 10 nucleotides agree with TRBD2. The receptor was isolated from a woman under 30 with Graves' hyperthyroidism. The CDR3 DNA follows: TGTGCCTGGACTAGCGGGAGCGGCACAGATACGCAGTATTTT. Translation gives CAWTSGSGTDTQYF.